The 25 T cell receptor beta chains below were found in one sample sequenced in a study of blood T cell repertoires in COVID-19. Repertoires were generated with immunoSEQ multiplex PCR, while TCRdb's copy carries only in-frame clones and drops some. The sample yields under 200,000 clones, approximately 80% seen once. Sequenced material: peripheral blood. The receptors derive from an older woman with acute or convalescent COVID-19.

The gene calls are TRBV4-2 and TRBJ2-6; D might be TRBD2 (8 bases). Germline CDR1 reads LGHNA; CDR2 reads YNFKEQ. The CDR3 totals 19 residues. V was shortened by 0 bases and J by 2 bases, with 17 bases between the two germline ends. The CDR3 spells CASSQDIGRGQAGANVLTF. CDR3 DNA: TGTGCCAGCAGCCAAGATATCGGGAGGGGGCAGGCTGGGGCCAACGTCCTGACTTTC.

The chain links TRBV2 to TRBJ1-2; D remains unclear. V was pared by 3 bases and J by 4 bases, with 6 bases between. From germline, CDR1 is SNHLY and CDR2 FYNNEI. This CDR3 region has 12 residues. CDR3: CASSEDSYGYTF. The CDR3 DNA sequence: TGTGCCAGCAGTGAGGACTCCTATGGCTACACCTTC. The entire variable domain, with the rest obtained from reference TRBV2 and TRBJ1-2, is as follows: EPEVTQTPSHQVTQMGQEVILRCVPISNHLYFYWYRQILGQKVEFLVSFYNNEISEKSEIFDDQFSVERPDGSNFTLKIRSTKLEDSAMYFCASSEDSYGYTFGSGTRLTVV.

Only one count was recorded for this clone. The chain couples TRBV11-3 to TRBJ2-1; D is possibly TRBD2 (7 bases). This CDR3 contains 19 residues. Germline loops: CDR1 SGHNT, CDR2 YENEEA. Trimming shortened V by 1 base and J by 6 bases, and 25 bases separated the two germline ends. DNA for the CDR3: TGTGCCAGCAGCTTAGGGGGGGGCAGGGACGGTACTAAATTCAATGAGCAGTTCTTC. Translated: CASSLGGGRDGTKFNEQFF.

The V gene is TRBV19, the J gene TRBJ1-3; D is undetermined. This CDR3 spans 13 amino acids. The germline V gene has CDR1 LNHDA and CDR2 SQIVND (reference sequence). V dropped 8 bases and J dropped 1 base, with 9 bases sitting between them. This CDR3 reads CASQADSGNTIYF. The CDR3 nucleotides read TGTGCCAGTCAGGCAGATTCTGGAAACACCATATATTTT.

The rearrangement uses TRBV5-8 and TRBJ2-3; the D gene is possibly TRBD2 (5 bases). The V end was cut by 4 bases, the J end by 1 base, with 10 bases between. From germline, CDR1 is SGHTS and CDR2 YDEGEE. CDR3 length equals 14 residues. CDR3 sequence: CASSPGLGTDTQYF. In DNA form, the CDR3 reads TGTGCCAGCAGCCCGGGGTTGGGCACAGATACGCAGTATTTT.

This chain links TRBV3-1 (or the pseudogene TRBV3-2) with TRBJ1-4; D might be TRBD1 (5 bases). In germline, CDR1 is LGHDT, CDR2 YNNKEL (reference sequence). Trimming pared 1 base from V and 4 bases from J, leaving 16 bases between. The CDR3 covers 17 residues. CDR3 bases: TGTGCCAGCAGCCAAGCGGGATTGCGGAGGGGTAATGAAAAACTGTTTTTT. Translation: CASSQAGLRRGNEKLFF.

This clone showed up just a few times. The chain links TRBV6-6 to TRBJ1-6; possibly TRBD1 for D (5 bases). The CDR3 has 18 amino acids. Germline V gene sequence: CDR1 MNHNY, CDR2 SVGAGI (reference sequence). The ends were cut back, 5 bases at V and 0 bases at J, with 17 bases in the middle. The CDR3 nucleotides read TGTGCCAGCAGTCGTCTCAGGGTCGGGAGCTCCTATAATTCACCCCTCCACTTT. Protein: CASSRLRVGSSYNSPLHF.

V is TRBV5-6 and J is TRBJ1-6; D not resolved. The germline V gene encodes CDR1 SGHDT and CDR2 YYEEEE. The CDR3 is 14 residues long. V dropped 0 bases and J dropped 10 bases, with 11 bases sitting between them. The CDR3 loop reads CASSLDSGKSPLHF. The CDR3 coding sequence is TGTGCCAGCAGCTTGGATTCGGGGAAATCACCCCTCCACTTT.

As DNA, the CDR3 is TGTGCCAGCAGCCCCCAGGGGGGACCAGATACGCAGTATTTT. Its translation is CASSPQGGPDTQYF. The V call is TRBV7-2, the J call TRBJ2-3; perhaps TRBD1 as D (7 bases). The V gene lost 5 bases and the J gene lost 4 bases, with 13 bases spanning the gap. The CDR3 contains 14 residues. Germline CDR1 and CDR2: SGHTA and FQGNSA.

CDR3 in amino acids: CATLTGRSLNQPQHF. CDR3 nucleotides: TGTGCCACCCTAACAGGACGGTCATTAAATCAGCCCCAGCATTTT. The chain couples TRBV28 to TRBJ1-5, with D possibly being TRBD1 (5 bases). This CDR3 contains 15 residues. V lost 10 bases and J lost 4, with 20 bases in between. In germline, CDR1 is MDHEN, CDR2 SYDVKM.

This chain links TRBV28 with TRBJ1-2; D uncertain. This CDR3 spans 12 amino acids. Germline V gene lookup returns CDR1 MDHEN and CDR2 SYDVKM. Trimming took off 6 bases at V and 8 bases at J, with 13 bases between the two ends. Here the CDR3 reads CASRKSDGGYTF. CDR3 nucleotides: TGTGCCAGCAGAAAAAGTGACGGGGGCTACACCTTC.

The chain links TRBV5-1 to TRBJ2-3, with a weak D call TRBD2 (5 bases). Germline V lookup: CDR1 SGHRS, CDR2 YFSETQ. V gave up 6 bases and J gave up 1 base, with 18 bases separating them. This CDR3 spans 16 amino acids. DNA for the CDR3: TGCGCCAGCACCTTCAAGTCCGGGGTAGGCACAGATACGCAGTATTTT. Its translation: CASTFKSGVGTDTQYF.

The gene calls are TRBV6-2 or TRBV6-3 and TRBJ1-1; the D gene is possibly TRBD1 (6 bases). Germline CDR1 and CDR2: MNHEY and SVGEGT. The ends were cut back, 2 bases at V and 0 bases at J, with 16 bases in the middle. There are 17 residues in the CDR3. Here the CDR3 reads CASSYDERGTLNTEAFF. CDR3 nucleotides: TGTGCCAGCAGTTACGATGAGAGGGGGACACTGAACACTGAAGCTTTCTTT.

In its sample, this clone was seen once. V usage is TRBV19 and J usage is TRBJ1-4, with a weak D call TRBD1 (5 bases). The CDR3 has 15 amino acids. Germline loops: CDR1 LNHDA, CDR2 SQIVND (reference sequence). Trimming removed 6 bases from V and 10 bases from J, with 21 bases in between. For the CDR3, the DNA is TGTGCCAGTAGCCAGGAGCCAGGGCGATTTGCAAAACTGTTTTTT. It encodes CASSQEPGRFAKLFF.

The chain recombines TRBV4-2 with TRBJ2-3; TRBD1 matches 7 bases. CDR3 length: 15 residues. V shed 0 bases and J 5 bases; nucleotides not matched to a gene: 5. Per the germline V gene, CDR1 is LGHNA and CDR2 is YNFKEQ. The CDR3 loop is CASSQDRQGIDTQYF. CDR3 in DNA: TGTGCCAGCAGCCAAGACCGACAGGGAATAGATACGCAGTATTTT.

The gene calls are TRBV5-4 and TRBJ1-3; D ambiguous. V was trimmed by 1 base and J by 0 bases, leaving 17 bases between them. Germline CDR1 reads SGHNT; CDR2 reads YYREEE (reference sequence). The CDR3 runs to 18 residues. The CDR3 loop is CASSLNGGVRFSGNTIYF. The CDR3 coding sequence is TGTGCCAGCAGCTTGAATGGCGGAGTGAGATTCTCTGGAAACACCATATATTTT. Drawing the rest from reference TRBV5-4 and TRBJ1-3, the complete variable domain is ETGVTQSPTHLIKTRGQQVTLRCSSQSGHNTVSWYQQALGQGPQFIFQYYREEENGRGNFPPRFSGLQFPNYSSELNVNALELDDSALYLCASSLNGGVRFSGNTIYFGEGSWLTVV.

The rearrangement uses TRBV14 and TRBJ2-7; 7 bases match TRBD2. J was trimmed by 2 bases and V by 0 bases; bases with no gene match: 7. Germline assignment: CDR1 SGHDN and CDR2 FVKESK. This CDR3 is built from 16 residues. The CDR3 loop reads CASSQDMLAATYEQYF. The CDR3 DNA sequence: TGTGCCAGCAGCCAAGATATGCTAGCGGCGACCTACGAGCAGTACTTC.

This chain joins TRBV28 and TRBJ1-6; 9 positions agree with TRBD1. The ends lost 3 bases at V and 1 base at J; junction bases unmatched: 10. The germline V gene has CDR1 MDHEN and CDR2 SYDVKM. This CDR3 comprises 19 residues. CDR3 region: CASSFRDREKRSYNSPLHF. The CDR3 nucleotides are TGTGCCAGCAGTTTTCGGGACAGGGAGAAAAGGTCCTATAATTCACCCCTCCACTTT.

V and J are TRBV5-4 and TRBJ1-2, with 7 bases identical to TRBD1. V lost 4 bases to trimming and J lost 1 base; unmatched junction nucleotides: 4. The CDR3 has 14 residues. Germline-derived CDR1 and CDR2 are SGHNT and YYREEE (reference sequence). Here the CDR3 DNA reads TGTGCCAGCAGCACTAACAGGGGTAACTATGGCTACACCTTC. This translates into CASSTNRGNYGYTF.

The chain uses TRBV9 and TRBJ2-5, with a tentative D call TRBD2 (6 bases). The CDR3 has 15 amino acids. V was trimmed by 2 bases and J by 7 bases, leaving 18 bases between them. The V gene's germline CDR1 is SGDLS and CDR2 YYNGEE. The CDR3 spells CASSVGGTTSGTQYF. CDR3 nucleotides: TGTGCCAGCAGCGTGGGCGGGACGACTTCGGGGACCCAGTACTTC.

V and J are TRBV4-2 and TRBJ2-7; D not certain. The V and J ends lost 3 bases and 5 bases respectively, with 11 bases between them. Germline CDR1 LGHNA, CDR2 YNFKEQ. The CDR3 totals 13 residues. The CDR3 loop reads CASSQLYQDEQYF. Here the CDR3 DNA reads TGTGCCAGCAGCCAGCTCTATCAAGACGAGCAGTACTTC.

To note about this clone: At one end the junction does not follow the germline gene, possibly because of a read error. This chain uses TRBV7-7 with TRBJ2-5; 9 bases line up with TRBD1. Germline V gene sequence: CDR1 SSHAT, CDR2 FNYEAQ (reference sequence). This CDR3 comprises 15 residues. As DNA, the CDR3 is TGTGCTAGCAGCTTAGCCGGGACAGGGACCGAGACCCAGTACTTC. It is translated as CASSLAGTGTETQYF.

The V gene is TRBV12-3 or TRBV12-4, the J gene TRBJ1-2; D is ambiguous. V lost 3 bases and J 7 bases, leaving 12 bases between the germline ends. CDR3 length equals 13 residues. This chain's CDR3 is CASSFPGKVGYTF. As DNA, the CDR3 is TGTGCCAGCAGTTTCCCGGGGAAGGTTGGCTACACCTTC.

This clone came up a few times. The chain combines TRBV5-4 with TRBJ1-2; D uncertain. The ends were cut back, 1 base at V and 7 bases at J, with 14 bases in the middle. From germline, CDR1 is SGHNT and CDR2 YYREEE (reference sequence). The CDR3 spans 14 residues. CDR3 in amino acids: CASSLRSLEGGYTF. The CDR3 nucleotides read TGTGCCAGCAGCTTGAGGTCGTTGGAGGGTGGCTACACCTTC.

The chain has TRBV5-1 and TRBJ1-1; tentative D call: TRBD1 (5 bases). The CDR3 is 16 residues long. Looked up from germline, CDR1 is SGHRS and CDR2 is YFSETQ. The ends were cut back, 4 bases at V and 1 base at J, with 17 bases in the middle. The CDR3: CASSPGTPGGNTEAFF. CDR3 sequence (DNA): TGCGCCAGCAGCCCCGGGACTCCCGGTGGGAACACTGAAGCTTTCTTT.